The clone carrying this T cell receptor beta chain appeared a few times. The antigen remains undetermined. The data belong to a study of read filtering for tumor transcriptome and immune sequencing. Study background: Revised staging placed fewer than ten patients in R-ISS I, 15 to 20 in II, roughly 7 in III. Study results and caveats: Even smaller IR-seq throughput identified most shared clonotypes. Roughly 82% of IR-seq clonotypes had a single read, yet these held approximately 3.7% of reads. Without single-read clonotypes, shared clonotype proportions correlated more between IR-seq and RNA-seq.

The library was built from around 400 ng RNA with molecular barcoded adaptors for alpha/delta and beta/gamma chains. Each CDR3 protein is one row after TCRdb ran MiXCR on the reads. Among about 57,000 distinct CDR3 sequences, about 20% were seen once, and the ten largest hold about 17%. The CDR3 consists of 14 residues. Germline V gene lookup returns CDR1 SEHNR and CDR2 FQNEAQ (reference sequence). The V segment lost 5 bases and the J segment 3 bases; nucleotides outside the gene matches: 6. J is TRBJ1-1 and V is TRBV7-9; 7 bases align to TRBD1. The sequence was obtained from a donor at least 40 years old with multiple myeloma. What was sequenced was a population of CD138-negative cells sorted from bone marrow. The CDR3 DNA reads as TGTGCCAGCAGCACAACCCAGGGGGACACTGAAGCTTTCTTT. It encodes CASSTTQGDTEAFF. The entire variable domain, with the rest obtained from reference TRBV7-9 and TRBJ1-1, is as follows: DTGVSQNPRHKITKRGQNVTFRCDPISEHNRLYWYRQTLGQGPEFLTYFQNEAQLEKSRLLSDRFSAERPKGSFSTLEIQRTEQGDSAMYLCASSTTQGDTEAFFGQGTRLTVV.